This T cell receptor (beta chain) was sequenced for a study of shared clonotypes between healthy human individuals. Regarding the study as a whole: Non-shared clonotypes had lower generation probabilities than clonotypes shared by all four sorted-subset donors.

Germline lookup yields CDR1 MDHEN and CDR2 SYDVKM. The germline V and J ends were trimmed by 3 bases and 9 bases, with 21 bases remaining between them. There are 16 residues in the CDR3. TCRdb's copy holds only in-frame clones and misses some; the assay was immunoSEQ multiplex PCR. The profile covers roughly 760,000 clones, with around 74% appearing a single time and approximately 1.8% taken by the ten largest. Comments on this clone: Its target is unknown.

The receptor comes from a woman under 40 in good health. Sample: memory CD4+ T cells sorted from blood. Subset noted: CD45RA-negative fraction. The chain has TRBV28 and TRBJ2-4; D ambiguous. For the CDR3, the DNA is TGTGCCAGCAGTTTCGGACGACCCGGTCAGTCCCGCATTCAGTACTTC. Translating it yields CASSFGRPGQSRIQYF.